The 17 T cell receptor beta chains in this list originate from one sample, sequenced in a study of cytomegalovirus exposure and HLA in healthy donors. The PCR made use of 60 Vbeta and 13 Jbeta primers. Generated by immunoSEQ multiplex PCR, the TCRdb table keeps only in-frame clones and is missing some. The table records about 140,000 clones, roughly 79% of them present only once. Sequencing was done on a sample of PBMCs. The receptors come from a woman aged 60 to 75 in good health and CMV-seropositive.

This chain uses TRBV27 with TRBJ2-7, with 8 bases matching TRBD2. V was pared by 3 bases and J by 4 bases, with 2 bases of the junction left unmatched. Germline V gene sequence: CDR1 MNHEY, CDR2 SMNVEV (reference sequence). The CDR3 contains 13 residues. The CDR3 region is CASSFAGGYEQYF. DNA of the CDR3: TGTGCCAGCAGTTTTGCGGGGGGTTACGAGCAGTACTTC.

The V gene is TRBV6-5, the J gene TRBJ2-5; 8 nucleotides agree with TRBD1. The CDR3 totals 13 residues. CDR1 is MNHEY, CDR2 SVGAGI, per germline. V trimming: 4 bases; J trimming: 4 bases; junction bases outside the gene matches: 2. The CDR3 DNA reads TGTGCCAGCAGTTGGACAGGGCTAGAGACCCAGTACTTC. It is translated as CASSWTGLETQYF.

The rearrangement joins TRBV5-5 to TRBJ1-2; 7 nucleotides align to TRBD1. Per germline, CDR1 SGHKS and CDR2 YYEKEE (reference sequence). CDR3 size: 12 residues. V shed 3 bases, J shed 8 bases, and the junction held 4 bases outside the gene matches. The DNA for the CDR3 is TGTGCCAGCAGCTCTACAGGGGTCGGCTACACCTTC. Translated, it gives CASSSTGVGYTF.

V usage is TRBV9 and J usage is TRBJ1-3; D is unclear. Germline V gives CDR1 SGDLS, CDR2 YYNGEE. The CDR3 has 13 residues. Deletions cut 3 bases from V and 3 bases from J, with 7 bases between. Here the CDR3 reads CASSARDGNTIYF. CDR3 bases: TGTGCCAGCAGCGCCCGGGATGGAAACACCATATATTTT.

The rearrangement joins TRBV6-5 to TRBJ1-1; D unresolved. Germline V gene sequence: CDR1 MNHEY, CDR2 SVGAGI. This CDR3 has 14 amino acids. The germline V and J ends were trimmed by 0 bases and 7 bases, with 12 bases remaining between them. This CDR3 reads CASSYSIGPDEAFF. The CDR3 bases are TGTGCCAGCAGTTACTCGATTGGCCCAGATGAAGCTTTCTTT.

The rearrangement links TRBV27 to TRBJ2-1; maybe TRBD2 (6 bases). This CDR3 spans 15 amino acids. V gave up 8 bases and J gave up 0 bases, with 14 bases separating them. The V gene's germline CDR1 is MNHEY and CDR2 SMNVEV (reference sequence). The CDR3 coding sequence is TGTGCCAGCGCCGACGGGACTTCCTCCTACAATGAGCAGTTCTTC. This codes for CASADGTSSYNEQFF.

A few counts support this clone. This sequence joins TRBV5-1 and TRBJ2-1; tentatively, D is TRBD2 (5 bases). Germline CDR1 and CDR2: SGHRS and YFSETQ. CDR3 length: 13 residues. V was trimmed by 5 bases and J by 8 bases, leaving 14 bases between them. DNA of the CDR3: TGCGCCAGCAGGAGTCGGGATGTCTATGAGCAGTTCTTC. Amino acid sequence: CASRSRDVYEQFF.

This chain connects TRBV4-1 to TRBJ2-5, with D perhaps TRBD1 (5 bases). Trimming pared 3 bases from V and 5 bases from J, leaving 10 bases between. This CDR3 is built from 13 residues. CDR1 and CDR2 (germline): MGHRA, YSYEKL. The CDR3 DNA reads as TGCGCCAGCAGCCAGGGGCCCGCGGAGACCCAGTACTTC. Amino acid sequence: CASSQGPAETQYF.

The chain joins TRBV6-5 to TRBJ1-2; 7 bases are shared with TRBD1. The CDR3 spans 14 residues. J was trimmed by 4 bases and V by 4 bases; bases with no gene match: 6. Germline loops: CDR1 MNHEY, CDR2 SVGAGI. The CDR3 sequence: CASSSTGIGYGYTF. CDR3 bases: TGTGCCAGCAGTTCGACAGGGATAGGCTATGGCTACACCTTC.

The V call is TRBV7-6, the J call TRBJ2-7; D is ambiguous. CDR1 is SGHVS, CDR2 FNYEAQ, per germline. The CDR3 contains 16 residues. V was trimmed by 1 base and J by 1 base, leaving 14 bases between them. The CDR3 spells CASSLGAGRQSYEQYF. In DNA form, the CDR3 reads TGTGCCAGCAGCTTAGGTGCAGGCAGGCAGTCCTACGAGCAGTACTTC.

This chain joins TRBV28 and TRBJ1-2; 8 bases are shared with TRBD1. CDR1 is MDHEN and CDR2 is SYDVKM in the germline V gene. Unmatched junction bases numbered 11, after V lost 5 bases and J lost 6 bases. This CDR3 region has 15 residues. CDR3 region: CASSDQGAVVHGYTF. The CDR3 bases are TGTGCCAGCAGTGACCAGGGGGCGGTCGTCCATGGCTACACCTTC.

The genes are TRBV4-3 and TRBJ1-1; TRBD1 agrees at 10 bases. V trimming: 5 bases; J trimming: 3 bases; junction bases outside the gene matches: 3. CDR1 and CDR2 from the germline V gene are LGHNA and YSLEER. CDR3 length equals 14 residues. CDR3 protein: CASSYGTGDTEAFF. The CDR3 bases are TGCGCCAGCAGCTATGGGACAGGGGACACTGAAGCTTTCTTT.

This sequence joins TRBV5-1 and TRBJ1-2; no definite D call. V was pared by 4 bases and J by 3 bases, with 22 bases between. Germline V gene lookup returns CDR1 SGHRS and CDR2 YFSETQ. CDR3 length equals 17 residues. The CDR3 sequence is CASSAEGPVRSDYGYTF. As DNA, the CDR3 is TGCGCCAGCAGCGCAGAGGGCCCTGTACGGTCCGACTATGGCTACACCTTC.

V is TRBV14 and J is TRBJ1-1; D gene unclear. V was shortened by 1 base and J by 0 bases, with 15 bases between the two germline ends. The CDR3 totals 17 residues. Germline CDR1 and CDR2: SGHDN and FVKESK. The CDR3 DNA reads TGTGCCAGCAGCCAAGTGGCTTCTAGAATCCTGAACACTGAAGCTTTCTTT. It translates to CASSQVASRILNTEAFF.

This clone was recorded a few times. V is TRBV27 and J is TRBJ2-3, with 10 bases that match TRBD2. Germline values: CDR1 MNHEY, CDR2 SMNVEV (reference sequence). J gave up 0 bases and V 6 bases, and 12 bases lay outside the gene matches. This CDR3 contains 18 residues. The CDR3 coding sequence is TGTGCCAGCAGCAATGCCTGGACTAGCGGTGCTAGCACAGATACGCAGTATTTT. Residues: CASSNAWTSGASTDTQYF.

V usage is TRBV19 and J usage is TRBJ2-7, with 14 bases that match TRBD2. The ends lost 5 bases at V and 6 bases at J; junction bases unmatched: 3. Germline values: CDR1 LNHDA, CDR2 SQIVND (reference sequence). The CDR3 is 14 amino acids. CDR3 sequence: CASSRLAGGSEQYF. CDR3 nucleotides: TGTGCCAGTAGTCGACTAGCGGGAGGGTCCGAGCAGTACTTC.

The rearrangement uses TRBV27 and TRBJ2-3; the D gene is possibly TRBD2 (6 bases). Germline V gene data show CDR1 as MNHEY and CDR2 as SMNVEV (reference sequence). V lost 6 bases and J 0 bases, leaving 19 bases between the germline ends. The CDR3 has 17 residues. The CDR3 DNA is TGTGCCAGCAGCGGAATGGGCGGGACCGTTAGCACAGATACGCAGTATTTT. It yields the protein CASSGMGGTVSTDTQYF.